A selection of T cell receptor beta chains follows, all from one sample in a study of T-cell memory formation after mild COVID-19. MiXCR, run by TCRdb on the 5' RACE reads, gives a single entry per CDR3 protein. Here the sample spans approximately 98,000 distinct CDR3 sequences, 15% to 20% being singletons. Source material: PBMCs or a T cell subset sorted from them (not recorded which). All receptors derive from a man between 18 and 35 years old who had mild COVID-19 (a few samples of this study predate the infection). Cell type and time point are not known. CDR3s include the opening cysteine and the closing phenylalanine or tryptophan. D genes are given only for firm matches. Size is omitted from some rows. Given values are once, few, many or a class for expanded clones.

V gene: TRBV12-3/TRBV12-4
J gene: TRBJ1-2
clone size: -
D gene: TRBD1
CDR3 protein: CASSLGTGDYGYTF
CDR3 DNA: TGTGCCAGCAGTTTGGGGACAGGGGACTATGGCTACACCTTC

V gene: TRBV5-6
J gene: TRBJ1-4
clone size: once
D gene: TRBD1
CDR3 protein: CASSLFQGGEKLFF
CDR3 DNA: TGTGCCAGCAGCTTGTTTCAGGGGGGTGAAAAACTGTTTTTT

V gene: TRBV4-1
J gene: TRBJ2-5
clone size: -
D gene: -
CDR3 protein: CASSQESRRETQYF
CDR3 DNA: TGCGCCAGCAGCCAAGAAAGCAGACGGGAGACCCAGTACTTC

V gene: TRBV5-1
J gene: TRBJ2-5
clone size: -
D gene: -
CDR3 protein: CASSLAGVGAQETQYF
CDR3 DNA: TGCGCCAGCAGCTTGGCCGGGGTTGGGGCCCAAGAGACCCAGTACTTC

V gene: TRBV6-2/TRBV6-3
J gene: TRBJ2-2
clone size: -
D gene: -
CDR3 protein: CASGTVTGELFF
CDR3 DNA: TGTGCCAGCGGAACAGTCACCGGGGAGCTGTTTTTT

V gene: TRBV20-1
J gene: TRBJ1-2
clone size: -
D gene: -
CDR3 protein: CSAREGASDYGYTF
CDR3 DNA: TGCAGTGCTAGAGAGGGGGCTTCGGACTATGGCTACACCTTC

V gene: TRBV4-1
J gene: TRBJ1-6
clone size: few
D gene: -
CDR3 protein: CASSQGRTNSPLHF
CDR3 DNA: TGCGCCAGCAGCCAAGGACGGACAAATTCACCCCTCCACTTT

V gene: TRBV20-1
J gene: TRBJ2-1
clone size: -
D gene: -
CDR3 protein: CSARALRGSYNEQFF
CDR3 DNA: TGCAGTGCTAGAGCCCTCCGGGGGTCCTACAATGAGCAGTTCTTC

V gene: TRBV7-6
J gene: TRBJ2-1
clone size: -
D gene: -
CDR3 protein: CASSNPSDNNEQFF
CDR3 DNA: TGTGCCAGCAGCAACCCCTCGGACAACAATGAGCAGTTCTTC

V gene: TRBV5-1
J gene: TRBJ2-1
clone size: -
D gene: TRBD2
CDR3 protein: CASSSGTSRLGEQFF
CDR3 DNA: TGCGCCAGCAGCTCCGGGACTAGCCGACTCGGTGAGCAGTTCTTC

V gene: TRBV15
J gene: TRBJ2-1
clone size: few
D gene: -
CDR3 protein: CATSSRNREQFF
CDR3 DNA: TGTGCCACCAGCTCCCGTAATCGTGAGCAGTTCTTC

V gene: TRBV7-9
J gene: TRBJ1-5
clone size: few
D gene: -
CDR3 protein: CASSRRDSNQPQHF
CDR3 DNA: TGTGCCAGCAGCCGGAGGGACAGCAATCAGCCCCAGCATTTT

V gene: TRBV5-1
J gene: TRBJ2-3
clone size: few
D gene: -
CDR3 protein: CASSLTSQPTKDTQYF
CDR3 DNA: TGCGCCAGCAGCTTAACTAGCCAGCCGACCAAAGATACGCAGTATTTT

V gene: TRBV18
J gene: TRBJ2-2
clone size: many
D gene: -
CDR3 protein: CASSAQGNTGELFF
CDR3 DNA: TGTGCCAGCTCAGCACAGGGAAACACCGGGGAGCTGTTTTTT

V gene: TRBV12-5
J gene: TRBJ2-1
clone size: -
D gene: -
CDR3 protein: CASTWQAEQFF
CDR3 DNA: TGTGCTAGTACATGGCAGGCTGAGCAGTTCTTC

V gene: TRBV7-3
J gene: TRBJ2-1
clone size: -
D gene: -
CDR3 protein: CASSSSRAKNYNEQFF
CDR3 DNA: TGTGCCAGCAGCTCAAGCCGGGCCAAGAACTACAATGAGCAGTTCTTC

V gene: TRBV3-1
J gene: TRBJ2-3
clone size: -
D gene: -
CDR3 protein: CASSLWTVGYTDTQYF
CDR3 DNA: TGTGCCAGCAGCCTCTGGACAGTAGGATACACAGATACGCAGTATTTT

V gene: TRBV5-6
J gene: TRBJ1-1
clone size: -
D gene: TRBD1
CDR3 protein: CASSSMEGAMNTEAFF
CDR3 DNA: TGTGCCAGCAGCTCCATGGAGGGGGCCATGAACACTGAAGCTTTCTTT

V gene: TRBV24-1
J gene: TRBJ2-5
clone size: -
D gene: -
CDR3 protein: CATSDPGTDGETQYF
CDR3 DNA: TGTGCCACCAGTGACCCCGGGACCGACGGGGAGACCCAGTACTTC

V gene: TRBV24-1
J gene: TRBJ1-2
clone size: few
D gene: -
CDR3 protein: CATSDTWDGYTF
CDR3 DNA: TGTGCCACCAGTGACACTTGGGATGGCTACACCTTC

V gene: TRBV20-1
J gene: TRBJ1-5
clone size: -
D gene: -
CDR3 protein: CSATVSNQPQHF
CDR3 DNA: TGCAGTGCTACCGTAAGCAATCAGCCCCAGCATTTT

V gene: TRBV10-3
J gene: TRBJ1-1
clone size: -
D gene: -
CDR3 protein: CAINFQGGTEAFF
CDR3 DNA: TGTGCCATCAATTTTCAGGGCGGCACTGAAGCTTTCTTT

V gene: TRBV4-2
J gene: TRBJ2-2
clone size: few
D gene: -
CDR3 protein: CASTRTWGVGNTGELFF
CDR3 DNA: TGTGCCAGCACCCGAACCTGGGGGGTTGGTAACACCGGGGAGCTGTTTTTT

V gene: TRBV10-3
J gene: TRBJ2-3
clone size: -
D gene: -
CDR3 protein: CAISPLTGRGTDTQYF
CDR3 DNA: TGTGCCATCAGCCCGTTGACAGGGAGGGGCACAGATACGCAGTATTTT

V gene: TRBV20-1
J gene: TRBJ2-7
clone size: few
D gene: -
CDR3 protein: CSARDDHYEQYF
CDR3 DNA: TGCAGTGCTAGAGATGACCACTACGAGCAGTACTTC

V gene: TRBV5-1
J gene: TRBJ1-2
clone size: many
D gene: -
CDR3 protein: CASSQVGQSYGYTF
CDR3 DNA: TGCGCCAGCAGCCAGGTTGGACAGTCCTATGGCTACACCTTC

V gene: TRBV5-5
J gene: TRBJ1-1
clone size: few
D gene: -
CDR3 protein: CASSARGEQAFF
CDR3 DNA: TGTGCCAGCAGCGCTCGGGGGGAGCAGGCTTTCTTT

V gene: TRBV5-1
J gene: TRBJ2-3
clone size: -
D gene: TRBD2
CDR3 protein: CASSLRTSGRVSDTQYF
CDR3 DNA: TGCGCCAGCAGCCTCAGGACTAGCGGGAGAGTTTCAGATACGCAGTATTTT

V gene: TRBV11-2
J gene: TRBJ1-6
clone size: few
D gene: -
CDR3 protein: CASSLRGSPQAPLHF
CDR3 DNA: TGTGCCAGCAGCTTACGGGGGTCTCCCCAAGCACCCCTCCACTTT

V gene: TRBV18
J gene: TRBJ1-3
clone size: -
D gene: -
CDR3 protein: CASSPRGSSGNTIYF
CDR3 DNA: TGTGCCAGCTCACCACGGGGAAGCTCTGGAAACACCATATATTTT

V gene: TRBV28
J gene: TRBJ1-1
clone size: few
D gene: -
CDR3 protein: CASTFRRMNTEAFF
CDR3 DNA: TGTGCCAGCACCTTCCGTAGGATGAACACTGAAGCTTTCTTT

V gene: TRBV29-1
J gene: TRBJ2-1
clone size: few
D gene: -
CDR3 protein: CSVTSPYNEQFF
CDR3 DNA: TGCAGCGTTACTAGCCCCTACAATGAGCAGTTCTTC

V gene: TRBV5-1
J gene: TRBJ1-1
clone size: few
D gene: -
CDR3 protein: CASSSGAGNTEAFF
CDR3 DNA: TGCGCCAGCAGCTCCGGGGCGGGAAACACTGAAGCTTTCTTT

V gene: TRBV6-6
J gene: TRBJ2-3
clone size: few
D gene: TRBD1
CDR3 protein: CASSKRQGLGTDTQYF
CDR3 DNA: TGTGCCAGCAGCAAAAGACAGGGTCTCGGCACAGATACGCAGTATTTT

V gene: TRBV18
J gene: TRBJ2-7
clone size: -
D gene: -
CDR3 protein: CASSTGLSYEQYF
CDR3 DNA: TGTGCCAGCTCGACAGGTTTGTCCTACGAGCAGTACTTC

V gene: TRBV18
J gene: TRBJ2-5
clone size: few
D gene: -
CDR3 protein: CASATTYNQETQYF
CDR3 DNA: TGTGCCAGCGCAACGACCTATAACCAAGAGACCCAGTACTTC

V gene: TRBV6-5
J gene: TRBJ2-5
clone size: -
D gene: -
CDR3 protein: CASSYSRETQYF
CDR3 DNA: TGTGCCAGCAGTTACTCGAGAGAGACCCAGTACTTC

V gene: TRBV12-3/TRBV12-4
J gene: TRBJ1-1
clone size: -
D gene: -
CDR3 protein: CASLVGPRNTEAFF
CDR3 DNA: TGTGCCAGCTTGGTAGGACCACGGAACACTGAAGCTTTCTTT

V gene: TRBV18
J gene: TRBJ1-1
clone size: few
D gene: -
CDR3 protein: CASSPPWGAIAEAFF
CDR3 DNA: TGTGCCAGCTCACCACCGTGGGGGGCGATCGCTGAAGCTTTCTTT

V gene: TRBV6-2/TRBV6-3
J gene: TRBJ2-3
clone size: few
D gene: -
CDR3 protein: CASSYFASGGDTQYF
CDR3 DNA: TGTGCCAGCAGTTACTTCGCCAGTGGAGGAGATACGCAGTATTTT

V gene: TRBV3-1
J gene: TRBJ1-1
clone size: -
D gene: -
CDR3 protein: CASSQEGGRAFF
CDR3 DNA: TGTGCCAGCAGCCAAGAGGGAGGTCGGGCTTTCTTT

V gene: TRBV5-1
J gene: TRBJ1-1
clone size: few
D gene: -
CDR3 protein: CASSLVVGVNTEAFF
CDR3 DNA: TGCGCCAGCAGCTTGGTCGTAGGGGTCAACACTGAAGCTTTCTTT

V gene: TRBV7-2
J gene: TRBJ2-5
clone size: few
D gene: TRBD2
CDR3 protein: CASSLVVRRGGGDPRETQYF
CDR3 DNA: TGTGCCAGCAGCTTAGTAGTTAGGCGGGGGGGCGGTGATCCGCGAGAGACCCAGTACTTC

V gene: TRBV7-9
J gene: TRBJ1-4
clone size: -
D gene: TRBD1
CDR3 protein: CASRPGTANEKLFF
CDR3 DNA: TGTGCCAGCAGGCCCGGGACAGCTAATGAAAAACTGTTTTTT

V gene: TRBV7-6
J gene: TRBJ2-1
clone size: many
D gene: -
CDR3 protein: CASSLLPSSVPHEQFF
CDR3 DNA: TGTGCCAGCAGCTTACTCCCCTCGTCGGTCCCCCATGAGCAGTTCTTC

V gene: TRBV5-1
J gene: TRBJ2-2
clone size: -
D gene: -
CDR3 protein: CASSFGAGELFF
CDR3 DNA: -

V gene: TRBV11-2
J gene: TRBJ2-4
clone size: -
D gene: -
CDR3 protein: CASSLNYLTPTVQYF
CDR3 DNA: TGTGCCAGCAGCTTAAATTATTTGACTCCAACCGTTCAGTACTTC

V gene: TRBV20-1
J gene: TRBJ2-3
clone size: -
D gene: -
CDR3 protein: CSARDLKGTGDTQYF
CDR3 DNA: TGCAGTGCTAGAGATCTAAAGGGAACAGGAGATACGCAGTATTTT

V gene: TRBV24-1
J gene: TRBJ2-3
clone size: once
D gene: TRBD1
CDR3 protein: CATRATGGTLNTQYF
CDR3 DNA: TGTGCCACCAGAGCCACAGGGGGCACACTCAATACGCAGTATTTT

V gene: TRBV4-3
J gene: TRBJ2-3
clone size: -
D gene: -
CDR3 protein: CASSLYWGTDTQYF
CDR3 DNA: TGCGCCAGCAGCCTGTATTGGGGCACAGATACGCAGTATTTT

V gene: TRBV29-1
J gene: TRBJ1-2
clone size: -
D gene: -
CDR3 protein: CSVARTGYGYTF
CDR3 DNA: TGCAGCGTGGCGAGGACGGGGTATGGCTACACCTTC

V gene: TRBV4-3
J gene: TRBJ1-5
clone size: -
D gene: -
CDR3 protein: CASSQDLGDQPQHF
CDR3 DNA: TGCGCCAGCAGCCAAGATTTAGGGGACCAGCCCCAGCATTTT

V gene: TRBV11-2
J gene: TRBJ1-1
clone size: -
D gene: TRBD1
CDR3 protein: CASSYRQGSTEAFF
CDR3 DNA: TGTGCCAGCAGCTACCGACAGGGGTCGACTGAAGCTTTCTTT

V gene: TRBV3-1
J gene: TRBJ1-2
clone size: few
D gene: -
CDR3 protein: CASSYTDYGYTF
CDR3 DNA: TGTGCCAGCAGCTACACAGATTATGGCTACACCTTC